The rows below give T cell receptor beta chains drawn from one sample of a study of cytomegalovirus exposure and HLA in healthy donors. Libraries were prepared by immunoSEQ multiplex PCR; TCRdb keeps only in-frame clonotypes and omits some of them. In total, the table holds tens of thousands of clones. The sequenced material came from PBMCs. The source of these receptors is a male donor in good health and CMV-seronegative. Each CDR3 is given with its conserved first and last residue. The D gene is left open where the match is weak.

DNA: TGTGCCACCAGCAGAGATAATGGGCAGGGGCCAACCTATAATTCACCCCTCCACTTT; CDR3: CATSRDNGQGPTYNSPLHF; V: TRBV15; J: TRBJ1-6; D: .
DNA: TGTGCCAGCAGTGACACGGGACTAGCGGGAGCCTATGAGCAGTTCTTC; CDR3: CASSDTGLAGAYEQFF; V: TRBV6-4; J: TRBJ2-1; D: TRBD2
DNA: TGTGCCTGGTCCCCAACTAGCTCCTATAATTCACCCCTCCACTTT; CDR3: CAWSPTSSYNSPLHF; V: TRBV30; J: TRBJ1-6; D: .
DNA: TGTGCCAGCAGTTCTAACACTGAAGCTTTCTTT; CDR3: CASSSNTEAFF; V: TRBV6-5; J: TRBJ1-1; D: .
DNA: TGCAGCGTTGGAGGACTCCCGAACACCGGGGAGCTGTTTTTT; CDR3: CSVGGLPNTGELFF; V: TRBV29-1; J: TRBJ2-2; D: .
DNA: TGTGCCAGCAGCAACGGACAGGGGCACTACGAGCAGTACTTC; CDR3: CASSNGQGHYEQYF; V: TRBV5-4; J: TRBJ2-7; D: TRBD1
DNA: TGTGCCAGTAGTGGTCAGGGGAGAAGGTACGAGCAGTACTTC; CDR3: CASSGQGRRYEQYF; V: TRBV19; J: TRBJ2-7; D: .
DNA: TGTGCCAGCAGCTCAGACAGGGGGTTGCGGGAGCTGTTTTTT; CDR3: CASSSDRGLRELFF; V: TRBV7-9; J: TRBJ2-2; D: TRBD1
DNA: TGCGCCAGCAGCTTTTTAAAGGGGGGGGGAAAACTGTTTTTT; CDR3: CASSFLKGGGKLFF; V: TRBV5-1; J: TRBJ1-4; D: .
DNA: TGTGCCAGAAGTTTATACAATGAAGCTTTCTTT; CDR3: CARSLYNEAFF; V: TRBV28; J: TRBJ1-1; D: .
DNA: TGTGCCAGCAGCTTAACAGGAAGCCAGGGAGGAGAGACCCAGTACTTC; CDR3: CASSLTGSQGGETQYF; V: TRBV7-2; J: TRBJ2-5; D: .
DNA: TGTGCCAGCAGCGCCCCGACAGGACAGATCGGAAACACCATATATTTT; CDR3: CASSAPTGQIGNTIYF; V: TRBV5-6; J: TRBJ1-3; D: .
DNA: TGTGCCAGCAGCCGCTGGCAGGGTCAAATGGCTTTCTTT; CDR3: CASSRWQGQMAFF; V: TRBV5-6; J: TRBJ1-1; D: .
DNA: TGTGCCAGCAGCTTAGGAGGAAGCGGGGGCACAGATACGCAGTATTTT; CDR3: CASSLGGSGGTDTQYF; V: TRBV7-2; J: TRBJ2-3; D: TRBD2
DNA: TGTGCCAGCTCCTCCCAGCCAGGGGCAAATGAAAAACTGTTTTTT; CDR3: CASSSQPGANEKLFF; V: TRBV28; J: TRBJ1-4; D: .
DNA: TGTGCCAGCAGAAAGACATCGACCGGGGAGCTGTTTTTT; CDR3: CASRKTSTGELFF; V: TRBV6-6; J: TRBJ2-2; D: .
DNA: TGTGCCAGCAGTCCTTCGACTAGCTCCTACGAGCAGTACTTC; CDR3: CASSPSTSSYEQYF; V: TRBV27; J: TRBJ2-7; D: .
DNA: TGTGCCAGTACGACAGGGAGCTATGGCTACACCTTC; CDR3: CASTTGSYGYTF; V: TRBV28; J: TRBJ1-2; D: TRBD1
DNA: TGTGCCAGCAGTCTTTCGACAGGGAACTACGAGCAGTACTTC; CDR3: CASSLSTGNYEQYF; V: TRBV28; J: TRBJ2-7; D: TRBD1
DNA: TGTGCCAGCAGCCAAGGAGATGGACAGCTAGACTATGGCTACACCTTC; CDR3: CASSQGDGQLDYGYTF; V: TRBV4-2; J: TRBJ1-2; D: .
DNA: TGTGCCAGCAGCTCAGCCGGACTAGCGGGAGCGGTGGAGACCCAGTACTTC; CDR3: CASSSAGLAGAVETQYF; V: TRBV7-9; J: TRBJ2-5; D: TRBD2
DNA: TGTGCCAGCAGTTACGGCGGGGGTGTTTCACCCCTCCACTTT; CDR3: CASSYGGGVSPLHF; V: TRBV6-5; J: TRBJ1-6; D: .
DNA: TGTGCCAGCAGCGGTAAGGGGGCCTGGGCCAACGTCCTGACTTTC; CDR3: CASSGKGAWANVLTF; V: TRBV9; J: TRBJ2-6; D: TRBD1
DNA: TGTGCCAGCAGTTTAAGGGCCCCGGCGGGAGGGCCTCGTGGCACCGGGGAGCTGTTTTTT; CDR3: CASSLRAPAGGPRGTGELFF; V: TRBV28; J: TRBJ2-2; D: TRBD2
DNA: TGTGCCACCCTAGGGAGCCCCGCCTACGAGCAGTACTTC; CDR3: CATLGSPAYEQYF; V: TRBV28; J: TRBJ2-7; D: .
DNA: TGCGCCAGCAGCCACCGGACTAGCGGGATTTACAATGAGCAGTTCTTC; CDR3: CASSHRTSGIYNEQFF; V: TRBV4-3; J: TRBJ2-1; D: TRBD2
DNA: TGTGCCAGCAGCTTAGCCGGGAGTACAGATAAGCAGTATTTT; CDR3: CASSLAGSTDKQYF; V: TRBV7-2; J: TRBJ2-3; D: .
DNA: TGTGCCAGCAGCAACGGACAGGGGCACTACGAGCAGTACTTC; CDR3: CASSNGQGHYEQYF; V: TRBV4-2; J: TRBJ2-7; D: TRBD1
DNA: TGTGCCTGGAGTGCCGGAGGCGGGCCTGAGCAGCTCTTC; CDR3: CAWSAGGGPEQLF; V: TRBV30; J: TRBJ2-1; D: .
DNA: TGTGCCAGCAGTCGCGGGGGCCGCTCCTACAATGAGCAGTTCTTC; CDR3: CASSRGGRSYNEQFF; V: TRBV27; J: TRBJ2-1; D: .
DNA: TGTGCCAGCAGTTACTCGTGGCAACCGAACACTGAAGCTTTCTTT; CDR3: CASSYSWQPNTEAFF; V: TRBV6-6; J: TRBJ1-1; D: .
DNA: TGTGCCAGCAGCGGCCCCGACCAGGCCCAGCATTTT; CDR3: CASSGPDQAQHF; V: TRBV7-8; J: TRBJ1-5; D: .
DNA: TGTGCCAGCAGTCCCACACAGGGGGCTAATGAAAAACTGTTTTTT; CDR3: CASSPTQGANEKLFF; V: TRBV2; J: TRBJ1-4; D: TRBD1
DNA: TGTGCCAGTAGTAGGGGACAGGGTGCTGCAACTAATGAAAAACTGTTTTTT; CDR3: CASSRGQGAATNEKLFF; V: TRBV19; J: TRBJ1-4; D: TRBD1
DNA: TGTGCCAGCAGTGAAGTTTTGGCAGGGGATTCACCCCTCCACTTT; CDR3: CASSEVLAGDSPLHF; V: TRBV6-1; J: TRBJ1-6; D: .
DNA: TGTGCCATCAACACAGATACGCAGTATTTT; CDR3: CAINTDTQYF; V: TRBV6-1; J: TRBJ2-3; D: .
DNA: TGTGCCAGTAGGACAGGGGGCGCGCTCGGGGCTTTCTTT; CDR3: CASRTGGALGAFF; V: TRBV28; J: TRBJ1-1; D: TRBD1
DNA: TGTGCCAGCAGCCAAGTACCGGGACAGGGTAGAAATGAGCAGTTCTTC; CDR3: CASSQVPGQGRNEQFF; V: TRBV14; J: TRBJ2-1; D: TRBD1
DNA: TGTGCCAGCAGCCAAGAGGACGGGGGGGCCGGGGAGCTGTTTTTT; CDR3: CASSQEDGGAGELFF; V: TRBV4-2; J: TRBJ2-2; D: TRBD2
DNA: TGCGCCAGCAGCCCGTCCAATTCACCCCTCCACTTT; CDR3: CASSPSNSPLHF; V: TRBV4-1; J: TRBJ1-6; D: .
DNA: TGTGCCACCGCCTGGACTAGCGGAGTTCTCTCCTACAATGAGCAGTTCTTC; CDR3: CATAWTSGVLSYNEQFF; V: TRBV19; J: TRBJ2-1; D: TRBD2
DNA: TGCAGTGCTAGCCTTAGCGAGCAGTACTTC; CDR3: CSASLSEQYF; V: TRBV20-1; J: TRBJ2-7; D: .
DNA: TGCGCCAGCAGTGGGACTAGCGGGAGGGCCAAGGTTTCCTACAATGAGCAGTTCTTC; CDR3: CASSGTSGRAKVSYNEQFF; V: TRBV10-2; J: TRBJ2-1; D: TRBD2
DNA: TGTGCCAGCAGCCCTAACCGCCAGGCCGCTCTGTACTATGGCTACACCTTC; CDR3: CASSPNRQAALYYGYTF; V: TRBV28; J: TRBJ1-2; D: .
DNA: TGTGCCAGCTCACTACTGGAGACTAGCGGGAGTCAAGAGACCCAGTACTTC; CDR3: CASSLLETSGSQETQYF; V: TRBV18; J: TRBJ2-5; D: TRBD2
DNA: TGTGCCACCAGCAGAGATCCGGCCCGGAGCTCCTACGAGCAGTACTTC; CDR3: CATSRDPARSSYEQYF; V: TRBV15; J: TRBJ2-7; D: .
DNA: TGTGCCAGCAGCTTCAGGGTTGGAAACACCATATATTTT; CDR3: CASSFRVGNTIYF; V: TRBV5-6; J: TRBJ1-3; D: .